This T cell receptor beta chain is from a study of early T cells in non-severe SARS-CoV-2 infection. TCRdb ran MiXCR on the 5' RACE reads and lists one entry per CDR3 protein. The sample lists tens of thousands of distinct CDR3 sequences, 3.5% to 5.5% occurring once. This TCR derives from an adult who was a healthcare worker with PCR-confirmed SARS-CoV-2 infection or an uninfected control (not recorded which). The sequenced sample was whole blood.

The CDR3 region has the DNA TGTGCCAGCAGTTCCATTCCGGAGACTGAAGCTTTCTTT. This encodes CASSSIPETEAFF. This sequence joins TRBV6-2 or TRBV6-3 and TRBJ1-1; D unclear. This CDR3 spans 13 amino acids. The V end was cut by 4 bases, the J end by 5 bases, with 11 bases between. Germline V lookup: CDR1 MNHEY, CDR2 SVGEGT.